The 14 T cell receptor beta chains presented below share a single source sample, sequenced in a study of post-analysis software for immune sequencing data. Unique molecular identifiers had been added to the TCR beta cDNA libraries. TCRdb redid the calling of the PCR reads with MiXCR, one entry per CDR3 protein. The sample consists of a few hundred thousand distinct CDR3 sequences, roughly 45% of them appearing once. No antigen has been assigned to these receptors. Whole-study findings and limits: Patients carried a handful of TRBV segments more frequently than controls did, and TRBV5-6, TRBV5-1 and TRBV20-1 were among them.

The sequencing input was blood. The source of these receptors is a girl between 10 and 17 years old with multiple sclerosis.

This clonotype has more than one count but fewer than ten. The CDR3 region is CASSGTVDDTQYF. The CDR3 nucleotides read TGTGCCAGCAGTGGGACAGTAGACGATACGCAGTATTTT. This rearrangement joins TRBV2 to TRBJ2-3; D perhaps matches TRBD1 (6 bases). The CDR3 is made up of 13 amino acids. Trimming pared 4 bases from V and 6 bases from J, leaving 11 bases between. CDR1 and CDR2 (germline): SNHLY, FYNNEI.

This sequence joins TRBV5-1 and TRBJ2-3, with TRBD2 as a possible D gene (6 bases). The germline CDR1 and CDR2 sequences are SGHRS and YFSETQ. Trimming shortened V by 0 bases and J by 4 bases, and 21 bases separated the two germline ends. The CDR3 extends over 18 amino acids. The CDR3 spells CASSLAPPGAGGADTQYF. DNA of the CDR3: TGCGCCAGCAGCTTGGCTCCACCGGGAGCGGGCGGGGCAGATACGCAGTATTTT.

The chain recombines TRBV16 with TRBJ1-1; D gene unclear. V lost 3 bases and J lost 3, with 8 bases in between. CDR1 is KGHSY and CDR2 is FQNENV in the germline V gene. The CDR3 has 13 amino acids. Here the CDR3 DNA reads TGTGCCAGCAGCCATCCAGGCCACACTGAAGCTTTCTTT. It encodes CASSHPGHTEAFF. Using reference TRBV16 and TRBJ1-1 for the parts outside the CDR3, the full variable domain is GEEVAQTPKHLVRGEGQKAKLYCAPIKGHSYVFWYQQVLKNEFKFLISFQNENVFDETGMPKERFSAKCLPNSPCSLEIQATKLEDSAVYFCASSHPGHTEAFFGQGTRLTVV.

This clonotype has a count of ten or more. This chain uses TRBV7-8 with TRBJ2-7; 9 nucleotides align to TRBD1. Germline V CDR1 and CDR2: SGHVS, FQNEAQ. This CDR3 spans 12 amino acids. The junction had 6 bases not matched to a gene; V was cut back by 5 bases and J by 10 bases. CDR3 amino acids: CASSPGQGNQYF. The CDR3 nucleotides read TGTGCCAGCAGCCCCGGACAGGGGAATCAGTACTTC.

For this clonotype: The junction and the germline gene differ at one end; a read error may be behind it. This chain links TRBV4-3 with TRBJ2-3; 14 nucleotides agree with TRBD2. The V gene's germline CDR1 is LGHNA and CDR2 YSLEER. There are 19 residues in the CDR3. The CDR3 here is CASSRTSGRNAQSTGTQYF. The CDR3 DNA sequence: TGCGCCAGCAGCCGGACTAGCGGGAGGAACGCACAAAGCACAGGTACGCAGTATTTT.

V gene TRBV7-6 combines with J gene TRBJ2-5; TRBD2 matches at 9 bases. Near its end, the DNA agrees better with TRBJ2-7, so the J call may be wrong. Germline CDR1 SGHVS, CDR2 FNYEAQ. The CDR3 covers 18 residues. The CDR3 DNA reads TGTGCCAGCAGCTTAGACCTAGCGGGAAGGCCAGAAACCTACGAGCAGTACTTC. This encodes CASSLDLAGRPETYEQYF.

V usage is TRBV9 and J usage is TRBJ2-5, with 8 positions matching TRBD2. CDR3 size: 15 residues. The V segment lost 1 base and the J segment 2 bases; nucleotides outside the gene matches: 4. Germline CDR1 SGDLS, CDR2 YYNGEE. CDR3 nucleotide sequence: TGTGCCAGCAGCGTACGAACTAGCGGTCAAGAGACCCAGTACTTC. Residues: CASSVRTSGQETQYF.

The chain links TRBV20-1 to TRBJ1-2; D gene unclear. The CDR3 is 13 amino acids. The ends were cut back, 3 bases at V and 4 bases at J, with 12 bases in the middle. Germline V gene sequence: CDR1 DFQATT, CDR2 SNEGSKA (reference sequence). The CDR3 nucleotides are TGCAGTGCTAGGTGGCCCGGGATCTATGGCTACACCTTC. Translated: CSARWPGIYGYTF.

The rearrangement links TRBV5-1 to TRBJ1-1; D ambiguous. The CDR3 consists of 14 residues. Trimming removed 9 bases at V and 1 base at J, with 16 bases between. From germline, CDR1 is SGHRS and CDR2 YFSETQ. As DNA, the CDR3 is TGCGCCACCCAAATCGACGGAGAGAACACTGAAGCTTTCTTT. It encodes CATQIDGENTEAFF.

This clonotype has only a few counts. V and J are TRBV4-1 and TRBJ2-1; possibly TRBD2 for D (5 bases). Trimming left V 5 bases short and J 8 bases short, with 13 bases between. CDR3 size: 13 residues. Per germline, CDR1 MGHRA and CDR2 YSYEKL. CDR3 loop: CASSSPSPHEQFF. In DNA form, the CDR3 reads TGCGCCAGCAGCTCCCCTAGCCCGCATGAGCAGTTCTTC.

In nucleotides, the CDR3 is TGTGCCAGCATCCTAACACCGGACAGCGGGTTTGGCTACACCTTC. Amino acids: CASILTPDSGFGYTF. V usage is TRBV28 and J usage is TRBJ1-2; TRBD1 might be the D (6 bases). Germline loops: CDR1 MDHEN, CDR2 SYDVKM. The CDR3 length is 15 residues. V dropped 7 bases and J dropped 7 bases, with 22 bases sitting between them.

This sequence joins TRBV7-9 and TRBJ1-5; the D gene is possibly TRBD1 (6 bases). Germline values: CDR1 SEHNR, CDR2 FQNEAQ (reference sequence). This CDR3 comprises 16 residues. The V gene lost 5 bases and the J gene lost 5 bases, with 19 bases spanning the gap. The CDR3 DNA reads TGTGCCAGCAGCCCAAAGGACAGAGGACCCGATCAGCCCCAGCATTTT. This translates into CASSPKDRGPDQPQHF.

The V gene is TRBV12-3 or TRBV12-4, the J gene TRBJ1-1, with D possibly being TRBD1 (5 bases). Between the trimmed V and J ends, which lost 5 bases and 1 base, there was a span of 8 bases. There are 13 residues in the CDR3. In nucleotides, the CDR3 is TGTGCCAGCAGTCAAGACAGGAACACTGAAGCTTTCTTT. This gives the protein CASSQDRNTEAFF.

The chain employs TRBV20-1 and TRBJ2-1, with 14 nucleotides matching TRBD2. V dropped 6 bases and J dropped 3; count of bases not matched to a gene: 4. CDR3 size: 15 residues. The germline CDR1 and CDR2 sequences are DFQATT and SNEGSKA (reference sequence). CDR3 coding DNA: TGCAGTGCCTGGACTAGCGGGAGGTTCTACAATGAGCAGTTCTTC. It encodes CSAWTSGRFYNEQFF.